A single TCR beta chain is shown here with its context. Trimming shortened V by 7 bases and J by 4 bases, and 14 bases separated the two germline ends. Germline loops: CDR1 MNHEY, CDR2 SVGEGT. This CDR3 has 13 amino acids. A universal primer site was incorporated via template switching, and the cDNA contained unique molecular identifiers. TCRdb independently ran MiXCR on the 5' RACE reads; one entry per CDR3 protein. The data show about 690,000 distinct CDR3 sequences, over 5% seen once. This sample was included in a study of identical twins. The sequence came from a man aged 18 to 30 in good health. Sequencing input: naive T cells sorted from blood. The chain combines TRBV6-2 or TRBV6-3 with TRBJ2-7; the D gene could be TRBD1 or TRBD2 (5 bases each). CDR3 in amino acids: CASTEIGGYEQYF. DNA of the CDR3: TGTGCCAGCACCGAAATTGGGGGATACGAGCAGTACTTC.